This TCR beta chain was sequenced for a study of OX40 agonist ivuxolimab in advanced cancers. Sequencing was performed with immunoSEQ multiplex PCR; in TCRdb, only in-frame clones are kept and a portion is missing. Of around 70,000 clones in the sample, about 83% were seen once. CDR1 is SGHTS, CDR2 YDEGEE, per germline. V lost 1 base and J lost 2, with 12 bases in between. This CDR3 has 15 residues. With baseline, cycle 4 day 1, and cycle 7 day 1 as timepoints, blood was sampled. This rearrangement joins TRBV5-8 to TRBJ1-1, with a weak D call TRBD1 (6 bases). The source was CD4+ or CD8+ T cells sorted from blood, collected in a trial of the OX40 agonist ivuxolimab. The receptor was derived from an adult with an advanced solid tumor such as melanoma, head and neck, liver or kidney cancer. The CDR3 sequence is CASSLLGGGNTEAFF. In nucleotides, the CDR3 is TGTGCCAGCAGCTTGTTAGGGGGAGGAAACACTGAAGCTTTCTTT.